What follows describes a single T cell receptor beta chain. Generated by immunoSEQ multiplex PCR, the TCRdb table keeps only in-frame clones and is missing some. This table holds over 600,000 clones, around 89% found once. The sample is drawn from a study of blood T cell repertoires in COVID-19. Per germline, CDR1 MGHRA and CDR2 YSYEKL. V lost 1 base, J lost 6 bases, and 9 bases lay in between. CDR3 size: 13 residues. The chain joins TRBV4-1 to TRBJ1-2; D is uncertain. The sequenced material came from peripheral blood. This sequence was found in a young woman with acute or convalescent COVID-19. CDR3 sequence reads: CASSQAEADGYTF. The DNA for the CDR3 is TGCGCCAGCAGCCAAGCAGAGGCCGATGGCTACACCTTC.